This T cell receptor (beta chain) was retrieved from a study of monozygotic twins with inflammatory bowel disease. Study-level results: Concordance status among twins (concordant versus discordant) showed no link to repertoire similarity, possibly from limited power. Especially where disease activity was present, IBD patients had fewer clonotypes in common with others than healthy twins did.

PCR of TCRalpha and TCRbeta cDNA was nested, with two rounds of around 16 and 10 cycles. TCRdb reprocessed the 5' RACE reads, keeping one entry per CDR3 protein, no DNA. In all, the sample yields approximately 400,000 distinct CDR3 sequences. A note on this clonotype: Its antigen remains unknown.

The CDR3 is made up of 16 amino acids. CDR1 is MNHEY and CDR2 is SVGAGI in the germline V gene. The V gene is TRBV6-5, the J gene TRBJ2-3; TCRdb selects TRBD1, and the lack of DNA leaves this call unchecked. The clonotype was recovered from a human donor with ulcerative colitis or Crohn's disease, or a healthy co-twin of an affected twin (not recorded which). Sequenced input: blood. CDR3 loop: CASSYSGTGGADTQYF.